This section outlines one T cell receptor beta chain sequence together with its context. Its antigen is not known. This entry comes from a study of shared clonotypes between healthy human individuals. Regarding the study as a whole: What naive subsets generally showed was a larger estimated richness than memory subsets showed.

Only in-frame clones appear in the TCRdb table, and some are missing; sequencing was by immunoSEQ multiplex PCR. The sample lists approximately 1,000,000 clones, 70% to 80% occurring once. The length of the CDR3 is 17 residues. V lost 6 bases and J lost 4; bases outside the gene matches: 14. CDR1 MNHNS and CDR2 SASEGT come from the germline V gene. The clonotype was recovered from a man aged 18 to 29 in good health. Some clones in this sample may be carry-over from other donors' samples. The rearrangement uses TRBV6-1 and TRBJ1-4, with 7 bases matching TRBD1. Material: memory CD4+ T cells from PBMCs. Subset of the sample: CD45RA-negative fraction. This CDR3 reads CASRELGGQGVNEKLFF. In DNA, the CDR3 is TGTGCCAGCAGGGAACTTGGTGGGCAGGGGGTTAATGAAAAACTGTTTTTT.